These 28 T cell receptor beta chains came from one sample sequenced in a study of OX40 agonist ivuxolimab in advanced cancers. Clones were sequenced by immunoSEQ multiplex PCR, and TCRdb holds only the in-frame ones, with some missing. The top ten clones hold 0.9% to 1.2% of a sample with 130,000 or so clones, about nine tenths of them seen once. The sequencing used CD4+ or CD8+ T cells sorted from blood, collected in a trial of the OX40 agonist ivuxolimab. All receptors derive from an adult with an advanced solid tumor such as melanoma, head and neck, liver or kidney cancer.

The CDR3 sequence is CASSERSEAFF. DNA for the CDR3: TGTGCCAGCAGTGAAAGGTCAGAAGCTTTCTTT. The J gene is TRBJ1-1, the V gene TRBV6-5, with D uncertain. This CDR3 region has 11 residues. CDR1 and CDR2 from the germline V gene are MNHEY and SVGAGI. The ends were cut back, 5 bases at V and 8 bases at J, with 9 bases in the middle.

The chain joins TRBV5-1 to TRBJ1-1; 9 bases fit TRBD1. This CDR3 comprises 14 residues. With V trimmed by 8 bases and J by 4 bases, 9 bases remained unmatched. From germline, CDR1 is SGHRS and CDR2 YFSETQ. The CDR3 protein is CASEQGAKGTEAFF. CDR3 bases: TGCGCCAGTGAACAGGGGGCGAAGGGCACTGAAGCTTTCTTT.

This chain links TRBV6-4 with TRBJ2-6, with 8 nucleotides matching TRBD1. Germline CDR1 MRHNA, CDR2 SNTAGT. There are 19 residues in the CDR3. The ends lost 7 bases at V and 0 bases at J; junction bases unmatched: 14. The CDR3 DNA is TGTGCCAGCACCCTACTCACCGACAGGGGAGGCTCTGGGGCCAACGTCCTGACTTTC. It translates to CASTLLTDRGGSGANVLTF.

Notes on this clone: The junction differs from germline at one of its ends, possibly a read error. The chain is built from TRBV7-9 and TRBJ1-2; D possibly corresponds to TRBD1 (6 bases). Per germline, CDR1 SEHNR and CDR2 FQNEAQ (reference sequence). This CDR3 is 14 amino acids long. The CDR3 here is CASSLTINNRDESF. The CDR3 DNA follows: TGTGCCAGCAGCTTAACAATTAACAACAGGGACGAGAGCTTC.

The chain employs TRBV13 and TRBJ2-5; D ambiguous. This CDR3 spans 10 amino acids. V shed 5 bases and J shed 2 bases, with 0 bases lying between them. Germline CDR1 is PRHDT and CDR2 is FYEKMQ (reference sequence). Here the CDR3 DNA reads TGTGCCAGCAGCCAAGAGACCCAGTACTTC. Amino acid sequence: CASSQETQYF.

The genes are TRBV11-3 and TRBJ2-1; TRBD1 is a possible D gene (5 bases). This CDR3 contains 13 residues. Trimming removed 5 bases from V and 10 bases from J, with 15 bases in between. The germline V gene encodes CDR1 SGHNT and CDR2 YENEEA. The CDR3 region is CASSPPGLDEQFF. DNA of the CDR3: TGTGCCAGCAGCCCCCCAGGGCTAGACGAGCAGTTCTTC.

The chain has TRBV2 and TRBJ1-1, with TRBD1 matching over 10 bases. CDR3 length: 14 residues. Trimming cost V 7 bases and J 4 bases; bases outside gene matches: 6. Germline CDR1 is SNHLY and CDR2 is FYNNEI. The CDR3 here is CASTPTGGLTEAFF. The CDR3 bases are TGTGCCAGCACCCCGACAGGGGGCCTCACTGAAGCTTTCTTT.

This chain uses TRBV19 with TRBJ1-1; perhaps TRBD1 as D (6 bases). The length of the CDR3 is 14 residues. The V end lost 7 bases, the J end lost 0 bases, and 12 bases lay between the germline ends. CDR1 LNHDA and CDR2 SQIVND come from the germline V gene (reference sequence). The CDR3 bases are TGTGCCAGTAACAAACAGGGAATGAACACTGAAGCTTTCTTT. It yields the protein CASNKQGMNTEAFF.

The chain joins TRBV27 to TRBJ2-3; D is undetermined. Germline loops: CDR1 MNHEY, CDR2 SMNVEV (reference sequence). V shed 4 bases and J shed 3 bases, with 5 bases lying between them. This CDR3 has 12 residues. The CDR3 sequence is CASSYSTDTQYF. The DNA for the CDR3 is TGTGCCAGCAGTTATTCTACAGATACGCAGTATTTT.

This chain links TRBV28 with TRBJ2-3, with 8 bases matching TRBD2. CDR3 length: 14 residues. The junction had 5 bases not matched to a gene; V was cut back by 5 bases and J by 4 bases. Germline V gene data show CDR1 as MDHEN and CDR2 as SYDVKM. The CDR3 is CASSRAGVSDTQYF. The DNA for the CDR3 is TGTGCCAGCAGTCGAGCGGGAGTCTCAGATACGCAGTATTTT.

The J gene is TRBJ1-6, the V gene TRBV9, with 7 bases lining up with TRBD1. Germline lookup yields CDR1 SGDLS and CDR2 YYNGEE. This CDR3 has 18 residues. V shed 1 base and J 10 bases; nucleotides not matched to a gene: 17. CDR3 nucleotides: TGTGCCAGCAGCGTAACGATCGACCCCGACAGGGAAGGATCACCCCTCCACTTT. Translation gives CASSVTIDPDREGSPLHF.

The CDR3: CASSRITEYSNQPQHF. The CDR3 DNA follows: TGTGCCAGTAGTAGGATCACGGAATATAGCAATCAGCCCCAGCATTTT. The chain carries TRBV19 and TRBJ1-5; D not resolved. Germline CDR1 is LNHDA and CDR2 is SQIVND (reference sequence). V was trimmed by 4 bases and J by 0 bases, leaving 13 bases between them. CDR3 length equals 16 residues. Combining the CDR3 with reference TRBV19 and TRBJ1-5 gives the whole variable domain DGGITQSPKYLFRKEGQNVTLSCEQNLNHDAMYWYRQDPGQGLRLIYYSQIVNDFQKGDIAEGYSVSREKKESFPLTVTSAQKNPTAFYLCASSRITEYSNQPQHFGDGTRLSIL.

V is TRBV27 and J is TRBJ1-5, with 7 bases aligning to TRBD1. This CDR3 has 17 residues. Germline V lookup: CDR1 MNHEY, CDR2 SMNVEV (reference sequence). Trimming at V came to 3 bases and at J to 0 bases, leaving 8 bases not matched to a gene. For the CDR3, the DNA is TGTGCCAGCAGTTTCAACTACAGGGGTCATAGCAATCAGCCCCAGCATTTT. Encoded protein: CASSFNYRGHSNQPQHF.

The J gene is TRBJ2-1, the V gene TRBV6-6, with 9 bases lining up with TRBD1. V dropped 6 bases and J dropped 7; count of bases not matched to a gene: 4. This CDR3 contains 13 residues. Germline V gene data show CDR1 as MNHNY and CDR2 as SVGAGI (reference sequence). CDR3 bases: TGTGCCAGCAGACAACAGGGGGCGAATGAGCAGTTCTTC. Its protein is CASRQQGANEQFF.

The rearrangement links TRBV5-1 to TRBJ2-7, with 9 bases matching TRBD1. Germline V lookup: CDR1 SGHRS, CDR2 YFSETQ. The CDR3 has 17 residues. Trimming took 0 bases from V and 6 from J; bases not matched to a gene: 13. CDR3: CASSLGVGGTGRSEQYF. CDR3 nucleotide sequence: TGCGCCAGCAGCTTGGGGGTTGGAGGGACAGGGAGGAGCGAGCAGTACTTC.

This rearrangement joins TRBV9 to TRBJ1-2, with unresolved D. CDR3 length equals 13 residues. Looked up from germline, CDR1 is SGDLS and CDR2 is YYNGEE. V lost 4 bases, J lost 4 bases, and 11 bases lay in between. CDR3: CASSPTGRYGYTF. As DNA, the CDR3 is TGTGCCAGCAGCCCTACGGGTCGCTATGGCTACACCTTC. The entire variable domain, with the rest obtained from reference TRBV9 and TRBJ1-2, is as follows: DSGVTQTPKHLITATGQRVTLRCSPRSGDLSVYWYQQSLDQGLQFLIQYYNGEERAKGNILERFSAQQFPDLHSELNLSSLELGDSALYFCASSPTGRYGYTFGSGTRLTVV.

V and J are TRBV6-5 and TRBJ1-1; possible D gene TRBD1, 5 bases. Trimming left V 6 bases short and J 4 bases short, with 12 bases between. The germline CDR1 and CDR2 sequences are MNHEY and SVGAGI. This CDR3 is 13 amino acids long. The CDR3 spells CASSYARATEAFF. The CDR3 DNA reads as TGTGCCAGCAGCTACGCCAGGGCCACTGAAGCTTTCTTT.

The chain joins TRBV13 to TRBJ2-2, with 9 bases identical to TRBD2. There are 18 residues in the CDR3. The junction had 7 bases not matched to a gene; V was cut back by 1 base and J by 1 base. Germline V CDR1 and CDR2: PRHDT, FYEKMQ (reference sequence). For the CDR3, the DNA is TGTGCCAGCAGCTTAGCGGCTCTAGCGGGGAAGAACACCGGGGAGCTGTTTTTT. The encoded protein is CASSLAALAGKNTGELFF.

The chain combines TRBV15 with TRBJ1-3; D is perhaps TRBD1 (5 bases). The CDR3 loop spans 16 amino acids. Trimming shortened V by 3 bases and J by 0 bases, and 12 bases separated the two germline ends. The germline V gene encodes CDR1 LNHNV and CDR2 YYDKDF (reference sequence). CDR3: CATSSDGGYSGNTIYF. DNA of the CDR3: TGTGCCACCAGCAGTGACGGGGGGTACTCTGGAAACACCATATATTTT.

The V gene is TRBV16, the J gene TRBJ1-5; 9 bases line up with TRBD1. V lost 3 bases to trimming and J lost 7 bases; unmatched junction nucleotides: 10. Germline CDR1 and CDR2: KGHSY and FQNENV. This CDR3 has 16 residues. The CDR3 spells CASSHLLQGAGQPQHF. In DNA, the CDR3 is TGTGCCAGCAGCCATCTTTTACAGGGGGCAGGGCAGCCCCAGCATTTT.

V is TRBV11-2 and J is TRBJ1-2; weak D call: TRBD1 (6 bases). CDR1 and CDR2 (germline): SGHAT, FQNNGV. V was cut by 5 bases and J by 8 bases, with 15 bases left in between. The CDR3 contains 13 residues. CDR3 sequence reads: CASSHTGLGGYTF. In nucleotides, the CDR3 is TGTGCCAGCAGCCACACAGGGTTAGGCGGCTACACCTTC. Combining the CDR3 with reference TRBV11-2 and TRBJ1-2 gives the whole variable domain EAGVAQSPRYKIIEKRQSVAFWCNPISGHATLYWYQQILGQGPKLLIQFQNNGVVDDSQLPKDRFSAERLKGVDSTLKIQPAKLEDSAVYLCASSHTGLGGYTFGSGTRLTVV.

The chain joins TRBV2 to TRBJ1-2, with D possibly TRBD1 on 5 matching bases. The CDR3 is made up of 15 amino acids. Germline V gene data show CDR1 as SNHLY and CDR2 as FYNNEI. Trimming pared 4 bases from V and 2 bases from J, leaving 14 bases between. The DNA for the CDR3 is TGTGCCAGCAGTGTCTGGGACGCAATAAACTATGGCTACACCTTC. Its translation is CASSVWDAINYGYTF.

This chain uses TRBV19 with TRBJ2-1, with D perhaps TRBD1 (6 bases). Per the germline V gene, CDR1 is LNHDA and CDR2 is SQIVND (reference sequence). The CDR3 is 14 residues long. The ends were cut back, 3 bases at V and 8 bases at J, with 14 bases in the middle. This CDR3 is CASSIGTTRDEQFF. DNA of the CDR3: TGTGCCAGTAGTATTGGGACAACGCGAGATGAGCAGTTCTTC.

The rearrangement uses TRBV5-1 and TRBJ1-3; unclear D gene. The germline CDR1 and CDR2 sequences are SGHRS and YFSETQ. The CDR3 covers 14 residues. The V and J ends lost 4 bases and 7 bases respectively, with 15 bases between them. The CDR3 region has the DNA TGCGCCAGCAGCCTGGGCACGGCCAGGAACACCATATATTTT. The encoded protein is CASSLGTARNTIYF.

This clone was detected once. The chain recombines TRBV11-2 with TRBJ1-1, with D hard to call. V was cut by 1 base and J by 8 bases, with 8 bases left in between. CDR3 length: 12 residues. Germline values: CDR1 SGHAT, CDR2 FQNNGV. In DNA form, the CDR3 reads TGTGCCAGCAGCTTAGTAGCAGCAGAAGCTTTCTTT. Translated: CASSLVAAEAFF.

This chain links TRBV18 with TRBJ2-5, with 12 bases fitting TRBD2. Unmatched junction bases numbered 3, after V lost 2 bases and J lost 2 bases. The length of the CDR3 is 16 residues. Germline-derived CDR1 and CDR2 are KGHSH and LQKENI. CDR3 sequence (DNA): TGTGCCAGCTCACCAAAGACTAGCGGGAGACAAGAGACCCAGTACTTC. Translated, it gives CASSPKTSGRQETQYF.

The chain links TRBV6-5 to TRBJ1-4, with unresolved D. Germline V CDR1 and CDR2: MNHEY, SVGAGI. The CDR3 loop spans 15 amino acids. V lost 7 bases and J lost 3, with 15 bases in between. In DNA, the CDR3 is TGTGCCAGCACCCTCAATCGCAGATCTAATGAAAAACTGTTTTTT. Amino acids: CASTLNRRSNEKLFF.

The V call is TRBV5-1, the J call TRBJ1-1, with a tentative D call TRBD1 (5 bases). V lost 4 bases and J 3 bases, leaving 10 bases between the germline ends. The germline CDR1 and CDR2 sequences are SGHRS and YFSETQ. The CDR3 is made up of 13 amino acids. The CDR3 region has the DNA TGCGCCAGCAGCCTAAAAGGGGACACTGAAGCTTTCTTT. This codes for CASSLKGDTEAFF. Full variable domain (rest looked up from reference TRBV5-1 and TRBJ1-1): KAGVTQTPRYLIKTRGQQVTLSCSPISGHRSVSWYQQTPGQGLQFLFEYFSETQRNKGNFPGRFSGRQFSNSRSEMNVSTLELGDSALYLCASSLKGDTEAFFGQGTRLTVV.